What follows describes a single T cell receptor beta chain. What antigen it recognizes has not been identified. Per-nucleotide qualities are absent, and no much larger clonotype sits a single base away. Library generation was performed with the immunoSEQ multiplex PCR assay. For the multiplex PCR, a mixture combining 60 forward primers for TCR Vbeta segments and 13 reverse primers for TCR Jbeta segments was used. The CDR3 region of rearranged TCR beta genes was amplified from genomic DNA with a multiplex PCR assay. The amplified TCR beta libraries were sequenced on the Illumina HiSeq System as 87-base-pair reads. On the authors' methods: Across the 600 to 700 repertoires, a later analysis counted approximately 75 million unique TCR beta chains, approximately 10 million of which were shared by at least two donors. To remove PCR and sequencing errors, raw reads were error-corrected and collapsed into unique sequences using a nearest-neighbor algorithm that merged closely related sequences. Alignment of CDR3 sequences to IMGT reference sequences was used to assign V, D and J gene segments. For a sequence to be retained, a match of at least six nucleotides to both a V gene segment and a J gene segment was required. A rearrangement was called productive if the CDR3 had no stop codons and remained in frame with V and J, and every other rearrangement was called non-productive. CDR3 was defined according to IMGT convention as the region running from the second conserved V-encoded cysteine to the conserved J-encoded phenylalanine. The earlier analysis of some 600 of the donors excluded sequences that lacked an unambiguous match to a single V gene segment. In an earlier analysis of a few hundred of the donors, V segments were called functional above 56.7% productive rearrangements and were called segregating when the between-donor standard deviation exceeded 5%. To diagnose cytomegalovirus status from the catalog of TCR beta chain sequences, a statistical classification framework was built. In a later analysis, TCR nucleotide sequences were compared against IMGT/GENE-DB human TR gene sequences so that V and J genes could be assigned. The TCRdist pipeline was used in a later analysis to assign CDR3 sequences and most-parsimonious VDJ recombination scenarios. In a later analysis, each TCR beta chain was defined by its CDR3 amino acid sequence together with its V-gene family, and reads without a unique V-gene family were excluded. In a later analysis, 550 to 650 highly shared, low-generation-probability nucleotide sequences were removed to address suspected cross-contamination and a sequencing artifact. For each public chain, a later analysis derived a clonal expansion index from normalized ranks of inferred template counts within each repertoire. In a later analysis, generation probabilities were computed using a VDJ recombination model fitted to out-of-frame rearrangements, and the results were checked against IGoR. A later analysis scored TCR-TCR, TCR-HLA and TCR-CMV co-occurrence with hypergeometric tests, applying a repertoire-size bias correction to TCR pairs. To estimate false discovery rates, a later analysis permuted the HLA or CMV assignments 20 times. In a later analysis, co-occurring TCRs were grouped with DBSCAN, and TCRdist sequence similarity was added when clustering was performed within HLA-allele-positive subsets. Co-occurrence clustering excluded repertoires with fewer than 30,000 or more than 120,000 public chains, plus five with anomalous nucleotide sharing. Imported from immuneACCESS, the table was reduced by TCRdb to in-frame sequences with V and J called. These copies leave out some clones; in studies compared against another copy, an unresolved V gene accounts for under half, and the cause of the remainder is not known. Clonal size and the V and J genes are those of that table, whereas D and trimming came from the DNA. Across this sample there are under 95,000 clones, with around 82% seen only once. The top ten hold about 1.1% of the sample.

The sample originates from a study of cytomegalovirus exposure and HLA in healthy donors (dated by TCRdb to about 2017). Concerning the study at large: In an earlier analysis of some 610 of the donors, 250 to 350 Gb of sequence data and 95 million to 130 million unique TCR beta sequences from 150 million to 200 million T cells were reported. An early release that covered approximately 600 HLA-typed donors contained approximately 300 gigabases of sequencing data and 80 million or so unique TCR sequences. Of the roughly 400 genotyped donors, 65% to 90% fell in the genetic ancestry cluster associated with self-reported Caucasian donors. The study aimed to test whether cataloging public T cell receptors could reveal signatures of past pathogen exposure. The T cell repertoires of 666 subjects were profiled by immunosequencing and related to cytomegalovirus serostatus. Besides the first cohort of 666 subjects, a separate validation cohort made up of roughly 130 different subjects was used. The study combined high-throughput TCR immunosequencing, statistical association of individual TCRs with disease status, and machine learning to predict cytomegalovirus infection status. To study patterns of TCR occurrence, a later analysis re-analyzed previously published TCR beta repertoires from 650 to 750 donors and added high-resolution HLA genotyping. In the later analysis, no new phenotypic data were used to find candidate immune exposures; instead, reliance was placed on TCR beta sequences and their occurrence across donors. An earlier analysis of some 600 of the donors applied high-throughput TCR beta sequencing to assess whether each TCR beta V gene segment acted as functional or pseudogenic. Alongside the repertoire data, information on donor age, sex, ethnicity and CMV serostatus was compiled. A later genetic analysis took genome-wide SNP genotypes for about 55% of the 666 donors and used that subset as a discovery cohort. All discovery cohort repertoires had been generated using a single sequencing platform. Class I and class II HLA loci were covered by the typing at four-digit resolution. The number of typed donors differed by locus: roughly 629-640 for A, B, C, DRB1 and DQB1; 500 to 550 for DQA1; approximately 600 for DPA1; and 400 to 480 for DPB1. Because of strong linkage in the cohort, roughly five DR-DQ haplotypes were treated as single units for association and clustering. On average, roughly 250,000 unique TCR beta nucleotide sequences were sequenced per donor among some 420 genotyped donors of the cohort, with roughly 18% of those sequences being non-productive. Results the study describes overall, beyond this receptor: Most CMV-associated TCR beta chains appeared to be HLA-restricted in a later analysis, and the HLA associations seemed to be driven largely by CMV exposure. Compared with equally common non-associated chains, HLA-associated TCR beta chains in a later analysis were more clonally expanded and had lower generation probabilities. Linkage disequilibrium might explain the correlated functional status among segregating V segments, but an unknown experimental factor could not be excluded. According to a later analysis, TCR association rates differed among HLA loci, with DRB1 alleles showing the most associated TCRs and HLA-C alleles showing the fewest. The classifier was reported to diagnose cytomegalovirus status with high specificity and sensitivity in both the original and validation cohorts. The earlier analysis of around 600 of the donors excluded seventeen rarely observed V segments, including chromosome 9 orphons, because counts were too low. Assigning TCR associations to individual alleles was difficult when HLA alleles, especially DR and DQ, strongly co-occurred. In this cohort, only TCR beta chains were sequenced, and detectable features were limited by the absence of alpha or paired-chain data. The study gave a list of about 170 TCR beta chains associated with cytomegalovirus. CMV serostatus was the only immune exposure information available for the cohort. Because HLA typing was missing for some donors at each locus, association tests included only the typed subset. A cluster of highly shared sequence variants was judged likely to represent a technical artifact of the sequencing pipeline. In a later analysis, several top co-occurrence clusters were reported to appear linked to parvovirus B19, influenza, CMV and Epstein-Barr virus. According to the authors, the approach could potentially be generalized to other disease states and immunological phenotypes. In vitro tests confirmed that a few of the cytomegalovirus-associated TCR beta chains recognize cytomegalovirus antigens. V-gene and J-gene trimming of TCR beta chains was associated with a missense DCLRE1C variant in a later genetic analysis, and the association was replicated in an independent cohort. Some IMGT-functional V segments, including TRBV6-2 and TRBV6-3, could not be told apart with the 87-base-pair reads, so those segments were excluded. In a later genetic analysis, fewer N-insertions in productive TCRs were reported among donors in an Asian-associated ancestry cluster than the 666-donor mean. The presence/absence analyses assumed that sequencing depth was roughly uniform across donors, and that assumption may not be true. In an earlier analysis of fewer than 750 of the donors, most TCR beta V segments were observed in productive rearrangements about 87% or about 30% of the time, broadly matching IMGT annotations. While some public TCRs were present in many individuals, most TCR sequences turned up only very rarely across donors. A further reported finding was that TCR beta sequences accurately predicted the HLA-A and HLA-B alleles for most subjects in the first cohort. A later analysis associated around 16,000 TCR beta sequences with specific HLA alleles at a false discovery rate of 0.05.

The cohort was made up of roughly 670 healthy bone marrow donors. All cohort members were sampled while nominally healthy, although unrecorded immune exposures were likely present. The donor was CMV seronegative and belonged to the group of around 400 seronegative cohort members. Every donor gave a peripheral blood sample, and the peripheral blood mononuclear cells from that sample were used for TCR beta sequencing. Genomic DNA was extracted from the blood cell samples with the Qiagen DNeasy Blood Extraction Kit. CDR1 is given as SGHAT and CDR2 as FQNNGV, both from the germline V gene. From the cysteine up to the phenylalanine, the CDR3 has a length of 16 residues. CDR3 DNA only is kept here, 48 bases in frame from base 1. The germline V end is reduced by 5 bases and the J end by 3 bases; junction bases left unmatched: 12.

The chain uses TRBV11-2 and TRBJ2-7; 8 nucleotides in the junction match TRBD1. The sample taken for sequencing was PBMCs. The clonotype was recovered from a male donor in good health and CMV-seronegative. The DNA sequence is as follows: TGTGCCAGCAGCCCCCTGACAGGGGATCTATTCTACGAGCAGTACTTC. Translated, it gives CASSPLTGDLFYEQYF.